This T cell receptor (beta chain) was documented in a study of shared clonotypes between healthy human individuals. General study results and limits: Depth of sequencing was expected to influence donor clonotype sharing.

Using immunoSEQ multiplex PCR, the repertoire was profiled, and TCRdb retains in-frame clones only, with some absent. Here the sample spans 400,000 to 550,000 clones, 70% to 80% being singletons. This CDR3 has 15 amino acids. V was clipped by 6 bases and J by 3 bases, with 14 bases between them. CDR1 is SEHNR and CDR2 is FQNEAQ in the germline V gene (reference sequence). Points on this clone: The antigen remains undetermined.

The clonotype comes from a woman between 35 and 50 years old in good health. Some clones in this sample may be carry-over from other donors' samples. V gene TRBV7-9 combines with J gene TRBJ1-4; D unclear. The material sequenced was PBMCs. The CDR3 nucleotides are TGTGCCAGCAGTCCTGGGTCGGGGTCTAATGAAAAACTGTTTTTT. Protein product: CASSPGSGSNEKLFF.